What follows are 32 T cell receptor beta chains derived from one specimen sequenced in a study of control samples from healthy donors and cancer patients. The method was immunoSEQ multiplex PCR; TCRdb's version includes in-frame clones alone and lacks a portion of them. There are about 120,000 clones in the sample; roughly 89% occur only once, and 12% lies in the top ten. The specimen sequenced was blood. These receptors came from a man younger than 40 in good health.

V and J are TRBV5-4 and TRBJ1-2; D is unclear. The germline V and J ends were trimmed by 3 bases and 1 base, with 4 bases remaining between them. The CDR3 length is 12 residues. From germline, CDR1 is SGHNT and CDR2 YYREEE (reference sequence). The CDR3 region is CASSSLNYGYTF. The CDR3 DNA follows: TGTGCCAGCAGCTCACTTAACTATGGCTACACCTTC.

This CDR3 is CASSFLGSAYEQYF. As DNA, the CDR3 is TGTGCCAGCAGCTTTTTGGGTTCCGCCTACGAGCAGTACTTC. The chain joins TRBV7-9 to TRBJ2-7; D gene unclear. Looked up from germline, CDR1 is SEHNR and CDR2 is FQNEAQ (reference sequence). The V end lost 3 bases, the J end lost 2 bases, and 11 bases lay between the germline ends. The length of the CDR3 is 14 residues.

The V and J genes are TRBV11-1 and TRBJ2-3; the match to TRBD1 covers 7 bases. Losses at the gene ends were 2 bases for V and 6 bases for J; bases not matched to a gene: 2. The CDR3 covers 13 residues. Germline V gene sequence: CDR1 SGHAT, CDR2 FQDESV (reference sequence). The DNA for the CDR3 is TGTGCCAGCAGCTTAACAGGGGAGGATACGCAGTATTTT. It codes for CASSLTGEDTQYF.

The chain combines TRBV10-3 with TRBJ1-1, with 7 bases lining up with TRBD1. This CDR3 has 15 residues. Germline CDR1 reads ENHRY; CDR2 reads SYGVKD. With 0 bases clipped from V and 0 bases from J, the junction kept 1 base outside the gene matches. The CDR3: CAISESTGVNTEAFF. The DNA for the CDR3 is TGTGCCATCAGTGAGTCTACAGGGGTGAACACTGAAGCTTTCTTT.

This chain connects TRBV27 to TRBJ1-6, with a possible D match to TRBD1 (5 bases). The CDR3 consists of 14 residues. V dropped 7 bases and J dropped 8 bases, with 15 bases sitting between them. Germline values: CDR1 MNHEY, CDR2 SMNVEV (reference sequence). This CDR3 reads CASTRGGTDSPLHF. The CDR3 nucleotides are TGTGCCAGCACCAGAGGAGGGACCGATTCACCCCTCCACTTT.

The chain couples TRBV18 to TRBJ2-3; no firm D call. The germline V and J ends were trimmed by 2 bases and 4 bases, with 4 bases remaining between them. CDR1 and CDR2 from the germline V gene are KGHSH and LQKENI. The CDR3 is 12 residues long. The CDR3 nucleotides read TGTGCCAGCTCACCAGCACCAGATACGCAGTATTTT. It is translated as CASSPAPDTQYF.

The chain is built from TRBV7-9 and TRBJ2-7; D is undetermined. Trimming shortened V by 1 base and J by 6 bases, and 7 bases separated the two germline ends. This CDR3 comprises 12 residues. Looked up from germline, CDR1 is SEHNR and CDR2 is FQNEAQ (reference sequence). CDR3 region: CASSLGAVEQYF. The CDR3, as DNA: TGTGCCAGCAGCTTAGGGGCAGTCGAGCAGTACTTC.

This clone was seen a single time. The V gene is TRBV30, the J gene TRBJ2-1; 9 nucleotides line up with TRBD1. The germline V gene has CDR1 GTSNPN and CDR2 SVGIG (reference sequence). The CDR3 consists of 18 residues. Losses at the gene ends were 3 bases for V and 2 bases for J; bases not matched to a gene: 14. The CDR3 loop reads CAWRGLKNRGPAYNEQFF. CDR3 bases: TGTGCCTGGAGGGGGCTGAAAAACAGGGGGCCGGCCTACAATGAGCAGTTCTTC.

The chain joins TRBV2 to TRBJ1-5; no clear D gene. V lost 4 bases, J lost 3 bases, and 10 bases lay in between. The germline CDR1 and CDR2 sequences are SNHLY and FYNNEI. The CDR3 is 14 residues long. CDR3 loop: CASSVGRVNQPQHF. The DNA of the CDR3 is TGTGCCAGCAGTGTCGGAAGGGTCAATCAGCCCCAGCATTTT.

The V call is TRBV5-1, the J call TRBJ2-4; D ambiguous. CDR1 is SGHRS, CDR2 YFSETQ, per germline. V was trimmed by 0 bases and J by 1 base, leaving 11 bases between them. This CDR3 spans 16 amino acids. The CDR3 region has the DNA TGCGCCAGCAGCTTGGCACCCCTCGGGGCCAAAAACATTCAGTACTTC. Translation gives CASSLAPLGAKNIQYF.

The V gene is TRBV11-3, the J gene TRBJ2-7, with D possibly matching TRBD1 (6 bases). The germline V gene has CDR1 SGHNT and CDR2 YENEEA. The CDR3 contains 15 residues. V was cut by 5 bases and J by 4 bases, with 18 bases left in between. The CDR3 spells CASSLPGHKMYEQYF. The CDR3 DNA sequence: TGTGCCAGCAGCCTGCCGGGACATAAGATGTACGAGCAGTACTTC.

The rearrangement uses TRBV10-3 and TRBJ2-7; D gene uncertain. V lost 3 bases to trimming and J lost 0 bases, with 6 bases between them. Germline CDR1 is ENHRY and CDR2 is SYGVKD. This CDR3 has 13 residues. The CDR3 is CAISDPLSYEQYV. The CDR3 nucleotides read TGTGCCATCAGTGATCCCCTCTCCTACGAGCAGTACGTC.

The genes are TRBV5-1 and TRBJ2-3; 10 nucleotides line up with TRBD2. The CDR3 sequence is 19 residues long. J was trimmed by 6 bases and V by 6 bases; bases with no gene match: 22. CDR1 is SGHRS and CDR2 is YFSETQ in the germline V gene. For the CDR3, the DNA is TGCGCCAGCACCCTGGGCGCTAGCGGGGGCCCCTCCACACGGGATACGCAGTATTTT. It specifies CASTLGASGGPSTRDTQYF.

This sequence joins TRBV3-1 (or the pseudogene TRBV3-2) and TRBJ2-7; maybe TRBD2 (6 bases). V lost 2 bases to trimming and J lost 3 bases, with 11 bases between them. CDR1 is LGHDT, CDR2 YNNKEL, per germline (reference sequence). This CDR3 contains 14 residues. The DNA of the CDR3 is TGTGCCAGCAGCCAACGGGGGATCCTCTACGAGCAGTACTTC. It translates to CASSQRGILYEQYF.

A few counts support this clone. The chain couples TRBV6-5 to TRBJ1-2; D is undetermined. The V gene's germline CDR1 is MNHEY and CDR2 SVGAGI. The ends were cut back, 6 bases at V and 7 bases at J, with 12 bases in the middle. The CDR3 runs to 12 residues. CDR3 residues: CASRAELLGYTF. Written as DNA, the CDR3 is TGTGCCAGCAGGGCAGAGCTTCTTGGCTACACCTTC.

In this sample, this clone turned up a few times. J is TRBJ1-2 and V is TRBV2; TRBD1 agrees at 10 bases. Germline V lookup: CDR1 SNHLY, CDR2 FYNNEI. The J segment lost 3 bases and the V segment lost 4 bases, leaving 5 bases of the junction unmatched. CDR3 size: 15 residues. Here the CDR3 reads CASSALGQGDYGYTF. The CDR3 nucleotides are TGTGCCAGCAGTGCCTTAGGACAGGGGGACTATGGCTACACCTTC.

J is TRBJ1-2 and V is TRBV10-3; 10 nucleotides match TRBD1. The V gene's germline CDR1 is ENHRY and CDR2 SYGVKD. V lost 6 bases, J lost 6 bases, and 4 bases stayed unmatched. CDR3 length: 13 residues. CDR3 amino acids: CAISPTGGHGYTF. CDR3 bases: TGTGCCATCAGCCCGACAGGGGGCCATGGCTACACCTTC.

About this clone: Other DNA sequences of this sample code for an identical CDR3. The chain links TRBV7-3 to TRBJ1-1; no clear D gene. Germline lookup yields CDR1 SGHTA and CDR2 FQGTGA. This CDR3 is built from 12 residues. Trimming shortened V by 3 bases and J by 3 bases, and 5 bases separated the two germline ends. Here the CDR3 DNA reads TGTGCCAGCAGCTTCTTATACACTGAAGCTTTCTTT. Its protein is CASSFLYTEAFF.

About this clone: Other DNA sequences from this sample encode an identical CDR3 as well. The CDR3 bases are TGTGCCAGCAGTTTAGGTGGGAACACTGAAGCTTTCTTT. This translates into CASSLGGNTEAFF. This chain links TRBV27 with TRBJ1-1; D is ambiguous. V was cut by 2 bases and J by 1 base, with 5 bases left in between. Germline CDR1 is MNHEY and CDR2 is SMNVEV (reference sequence). This CDR3 is 13 amino acids long.

The chain joins TRBV19 to TRBJ1-5, with TRBD1 matching over 7 bases. Trimming cost V 4 bases and J 4 bases; bases outside gene matches: 7. Germline V gene data show CDR1 as LNHDA and CDR2 as SQIVND (reference sequence). The CDR3 consists of 15 residues. The CDR3 region is CASSTPGTANQPQHF. The CDR3 bases are TGTGCCAGTAGTACGCCCGGGACAGCAAATCAGCCCCAGCATTTT.

The rearrangement uses TRBV4-2 and TRBJ2-1; D not resolved. The CDR3 covers 15 residues. Trimming cost V 3 bases and J 0 bases, with 9 bases left between them. The germline V gene has CDR1 LGHNA and CDR2 YNFKEQ. This CDR3 is CASSQYTSSYNEQFF. The CDR3 region has the DNA TGTGCCAGCAGCCAGTACACGAGCTCCTACAATGAGCAGTTCTTC.

This clone was seen only a few times. The rearrangement uses TRBV4-1 and TRBJ1-2; perhaps TRBD1 as D (6 bases). The CDR3 is made up of 15 amino acids. Trimming stripped 4 bases from V and 0 bases from J, with 12 bases between. Germline CDR1 reads MGHRA; CDR2 reads YSYEKL. Here the CDR3 DNA reads TGCGCCAGCAGCCCATCGGACAGCCCTAACTATGGCTACACCTTC. Translation: CASSPSDSPNYGYTF.

This chain uses TRBV2 with TRBJ1-3; no definite D call. Germline values: CDR1 SNHLY, CDR2 FYNNEI. The CDR3 has 16 residues. V was cut by 2 bases and J by 2 bases, with 13 bases left in between. The CDR3 is CASSERGQEAGNTIYF. In DNA, the CDR3 is TGTGCCAGCAGTGAAAGAGGGCAGGAGGCTGGAAACACCATATATTTT. Variable domain in full (rest from reference TRBV2 and TRBJ1-3): EPEVTQTPSHQVTQMGQEVILRCVPISNHLYFYWYRQILGQKVEFLVSFYNNEISEKSEIFDDQFSVERPDGSNFTLKIRSTKLEDSAMYFCASSERGQEAGNTIYFGEGSWLTVV.

The chain employs TRBV10-1 and TRBJ1-3; D unresolved. CDR3 length: 13 residues. Germline V lookup: CDR1 WNHNN, CDR2 SYGVQD (reference sequence). The V end was cut by 6 bases, the J end by 4 bases, with 10 bases between. This CDR3 is CASSIIRGNTIYF. The CDR3 DNA follows: TGCGCCAGCAGCATTATAAGGGGAAACACCATATATTTT.

The chain employs TRBV12-5 and TRBJ1-2, with a tentative D call TRBD1 (5 bases). The CDR3 is made up of 23 amino acids. Germline lookup yields CDR1 LGHNT and CDR2 FRNRAP. The V and J ends lost 0 bases and 2 bases respectively, with 34 bases between them. The CDR3 spells CASGLVQLRGGQGALLGNYGYTF. Here the CDR3 DNA reads TGTGCTAGTGGTTTGGTACAGCTGAGAGGAGGGCAGGGCGCCTTGTTGGGGAACTATGGCTACACCTTC.

A note on this clone: A read error may explain this, as a much larger clone is one base away. Other DNA sequences from this sample encode an identical CDR3 as well. This chain uses TRBV9 with TRBJ1-1; D is unresolved. The ends were cut back, 3 bases at V and 2 bases at J, with 5 bases in the middle. Germline V gene data show CDR1 as SGDLS and CDR2 as YYNGEE. The CDR3 totals 12 residues. The CDR3 coding sequence is TGTGCCAGCAGCGCCCAAAACACTGAAGCTTTCTTT. It is translated as CASSAQNTEAFF. The whole variable domain, filled in from reference TRBV9 and TRBJ1-1, reads DSGVTQTPKHLITATGQRVTLRCSPRSGDLSVYWYQQSLDQGLQFLIQYYNGEERAKGNILERFSAQQFPDLHSELNLSSLELGDSALYFCASSAQNTEAFFGQGTRLTVV.

The chain uses TRBV6-5 and TRBJ2-6; D is unresolved. V lost 6 bases and J lost 1, with 7 bases in between. Germline V lookup: CDR1 MNHEY, CDR2 SVGAGI. The CDR3 sequence is 14 residues long. The CDR3 nucleotides read TGTGCCAGCAGCAGGAGTTCTGGGGCCAACGTCCTGACTTTC. This encodes CASSRSSGANVLTF.

This clone was seen just once. The chain is built from TRBV27 and TRBJ1-1, with 9 bases aligning to TRBD1. After removal of 10 bases from V and 5 bases from J, the junction contained 5 bases not matched to a gene. Germline loops: CDR1 MNHEY, CDR2 SMNVEV (reference sequence). The CDR3 has 12 amino acids. CDR3 residues: CATRQGGTEAFF. In nucleotides, the CDR3 is TGTGCCACCCGACAGGGGGGAACTGAAGCTTTCTTT.

The rearrangement links TRBV2 to TRBJ1-1; D not resolved. The CDR3 loop spans 12 amino acids. Germline loops: CDR1 SNHLY, CDR2 FYNNEI. The V end lost 4 bases, the J end lost 4 bases, and 7 bases lay between the germline ends. CDR3 amino acids: CASSGEATEAFF. The CDR3 DNA sequence: TGTGCCAGCAGTGGTGAAGCCACTGAAGCTTTCTTT.

This chain connects TRBV11-2 to TRBJ1-6; D remains unclear. Germline-derived CDR1 and CDR2 are SGHAT and FQNNGV. The CDR3 contains 16 residues. The V and J ends lost 4 bases and 7 bases respectively, with 17 bases between them. CDR3 loop: CASSSGVGVGNSPLHF. The DNA for the CDR3 is TGTGCCAGCAGCTCAGGAGTCGGGGTAGGGAATTCACCCCTCCACTTT. The whole variable domain, remainder taken from reference TRBV11-2 and TRBJ1-6, is EAGVAQSPRYKIIEKRQSVAFWCNPISGHATLYWYQQILGQGPKLLIQFQNNGVVDDSQLPKDRFSAERLKGVDSTLKIQPAKLEDSAVYLCASSSGVGVGNSPLHFGNGTRLTVT.

V and J are TRBV3-1 (or the pseudogene TRBV3-2) and TRBJ1-2; 11 bases are a match to TRBD1. Trimming took 3 bases from V and 8 from J; bases not matched to a gene: 11. Germline CDR1 is LGHDT and CDR2 is YNNKEL (reference sequence). The CDR3 consists of 16 residues. The CDR3 sequence: CASSHRRVGQGVGYTF. CDR3 bases: TGTGCCAGCAGCCATCGGAGAGTGGGACAGGGGGTCGGCTACACCTTC.

V is TRBV19 and J is TRBJ1-4, with unresolved D. CDR1 is LNHDA, CDR2 SQIVND, per germline (reference sequence). The length of the CDR3 is 15 residues. Trimming shortened V by 5 bases and J by 5 bases, and 15 bases separated the two germline ends. The CDR3 DNA is TGTGCCAGTAGTCCCAGAGGAGTACTGAATGAAAAACTGTTTTTT. Protein: CASSPRGVLNEKLFF. Filled out from reference TRBV19 and TRBJ1-4, the complete variable domain reads DGGITQSPKYLFRKEGQNVTLSCEQNLNHDAMYWYRQDPGQGLRLIYYSQIVNDFQKGDIAEGYSVSREKKESFPLTVTSAQKNPTAFYLCASSPRGVLNEKLFFGSGTQLSVL.